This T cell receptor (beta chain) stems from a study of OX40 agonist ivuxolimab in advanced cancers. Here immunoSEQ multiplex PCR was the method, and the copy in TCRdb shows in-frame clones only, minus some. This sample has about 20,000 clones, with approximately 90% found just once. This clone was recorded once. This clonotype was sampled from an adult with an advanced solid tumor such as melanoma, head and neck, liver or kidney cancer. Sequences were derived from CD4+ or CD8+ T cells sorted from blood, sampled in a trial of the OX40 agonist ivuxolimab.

CDR3 sequence: CASGAPAGELFF. CDR3 DNA: TGTGCCAGTGGGGCGCCCGCCGGGGAGCTGTTTTTT. The V gene is TRBV6-5, the J gene TRBJ2-2, with TRBD1 as a possible D gene (5 bases). The CDR3 loop spans 12 amino acids. CDR1 and CDR2 (germline): MNHEY, SVGAGI. Trimming removed 9 bases at V and 6 bases at J, with 11 bases between.